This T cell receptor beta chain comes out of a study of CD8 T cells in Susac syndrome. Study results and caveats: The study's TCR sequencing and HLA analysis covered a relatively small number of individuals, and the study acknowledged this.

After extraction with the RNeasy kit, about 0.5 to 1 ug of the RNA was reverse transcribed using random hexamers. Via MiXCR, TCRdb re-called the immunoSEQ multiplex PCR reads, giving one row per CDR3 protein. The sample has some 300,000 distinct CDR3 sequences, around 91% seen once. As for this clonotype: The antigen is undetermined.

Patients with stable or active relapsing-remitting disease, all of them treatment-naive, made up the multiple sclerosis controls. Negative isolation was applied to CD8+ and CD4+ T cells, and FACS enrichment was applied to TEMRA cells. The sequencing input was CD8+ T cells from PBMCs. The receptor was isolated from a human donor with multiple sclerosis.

CDR3 in amino acids: CATSILGTSGGTQYF. CDR3 in DNA: TGTGCCACCAGCATTCTCGGGACTAGCGGTGGTACGCAGTATTTT. The chain links TRBV15 to TRBJ2-3, with 11 nucleotides matching TRBD2. The CDR3 runs to 15 residues. Trimming at V came to 4 bases and at J to 8 bases, leaving 8 bases not matched to a gene. Germline CDR1 and CDR2: LNHNV and YYDKDF (reference sequence).